These 8 T cell receptor beta chains were all obtained from the same sample, sequenced in a study of vaccination and CD4 T cells after COVID-19. Cultured CD4+ T cell DNA underwent sequencing with the Oncomine TCR Beta short-read assay. TCRdb reprocessed the PCR reads via MiXCR and lists one record per CDR3 protein. The sample contains 11,000 to 15,000 distinct CDR3 sequences, 30% to 35% of which appear only once. Treatment specified: roughly 11-day PBMC culture with coronavirus spike peptide pools or control peptides (ViraFEST assay). Their antigen targets remain unknown. Sequencing used CD4+ T cells from blood, cultured in vitro, obtained after SARS-CoV-2 vaccination. These receptor sequences come from a human donor who had recovered from COVID-19.

V is TRBV11-3 and J is TRBJ2-1; the match to TRBD1 covers 8 bases. Germline V lookup: CDR1 SGHNT, CDR2 YENEEA. CDR3 length: 16 amino acids. V gave up 2 bases and J gave up 2 bases; unmatched junction bases: 5. CDR3 loop: CASSLQGAPTYNEQFF. In nucleotides, the CDR3 is TGTGCCAGCAGCTTACAGGGGGCGCCTACCTACAATGAGCAGTTCTTC.

The V and J genes are TRBV6-5 and TRBJ2-7, with TRBD1 as a possible D gene (6 bases). CDR1 and CDR2 (germline): MNHEY, SVGAGI. The CDR3 loop spans 15 amino acids. Trimming left V 2 bases short and J 1 base short, with 12 bases between. The CDR3 loop reads CASSYTQTGSYEQYF. The CDR3 nucleotides are TGTGCCAGCAGTTACACCCAGACAGGATCCTACGAGCAGTACTTC.

V is TRBV11-2 and J is TRBJ1-6, with 9 bases lining up with TRBD1. CDR1 is SGHAT, CDR2 FQNNGV, per germline. V shed 5 bases, J shed 0 bases, and the junction held 11 bases outside the gene matches. The CDR3 is made up of 19 amino acids. CDR3 region: CASSRNPDRGNSYNSPLHF. CDR3 nucleotide sequence: TGTGCCAGCAGCCGGAATCCGGACAGGGGCAACTCCTATAATTCACCCCTCCACTTT. The variable domain in full, with the rest retrieved from reference TRBV11-2 and TRBJ1-6, is EAGVAQSPRYKIIEKRQSVAFWCNPISGHATLYWYQQILGQGPKLLIQFQNNGVVDDSQLPKDRFSAERLKGVDSTLKIQPAKLEDSAVYLCASSRNPDRGNSYNSPLHFGNGTRLTVT.

This clonotype was counted a single time. The chain is built from TRBV10-3 and TRBJ2-4, with D maybe TRBD1 (5 bases). The V gene's germline CDR1 is ENHRY and CDR2 SYGVKD. This CDR3 has 16 residues. Trimming removed 8 bases from V and 0 bases from J, with 17 bases in between. CDR3 sequence reads: CAISSDSRLAKNIQYF. As DNA, the CDR3 is TGTGCCATCTCCTCCGACAGTCGGTTAGCCAAAAACATTCAGTACTTC.

This clonotype has only a few counts. The chain combines TRBV6-1 with TRBJ2-5; D is unclear. Looked up from germline, CDR1 is MNHNS and CDR2 is SASEGT. V shed 6 bases and J shed 9 bases, with 11 bases lying between them. This CDR3 comprises 11 residues. This CDR3 reads CASRHLLAQYF. CDR3 nucleotide sequence: TGTGCCAGCAGGCACCTGCTGGCCCAGTACTTC.

The V gene is TRBV7-6, the J gene TRBJ2-3; D unclear. Trimming took 0 bases from V and 5 from J, leaving 0 bases between them. Germline CDR1 and CDR2: SGHVS and FNYEAQ. The CDR3 contains 11 residues. DNA for the CDR3: TGTGCCAGCAGCTTAGCAGATACGCAGTATTTT. Translating it yields CASSLADTQYF.

This clonotype was seen a few times. This chain joins TRBV5-6 and TRBJ2-5, with TRBD2 matching 7 bases. V trimming: 2 bases; J trimming: 4 bases; junction bases outside the gene matches: 11. Germline V CDR1 and CDR2: SGHDT, YYEEEE. The CDR3 runs 16 residues. CDR3 sequence (DNA): TGTGCCAGCAGCTTACTCGAGGGAGGGCGTTTAGAGACCCAGTACTTC. It specifies CASSLLEGGRLETQYF.

The V and J genes are TRBV11-2 and TRBJ2-1; the D is unclear. This CDR3 has 16 amino acids. Trimming cost V 1 base and J 7 bases, with 17 bases left between them. CDR1 and CDR2 from the germline V gene are SGHAT and FQNNGV. CDR3 protein: CASSLGHIPVGNEQFF. CDR3 sequence (DNA): TGTGCCAGCAGCTTAGGCCATATTCCCGTGGGGAATGAGCAGTTCTTC.